The next 28 T cell receptor beta chains were all read from a single sample in a study of human T cells and chemical hapten exposure. Described time point: patch test 1, 2 weeks after DPC sensitization. As to treatment: therapeutic diphenylcyclopropenone sensitization with weekly scalp DPC. TCRdb re-called the RACE reads with MiXCR, one entry per CDR3 protein. Seen here are tens of thousands of distinct CDR3 sequences, roughly 10% observed once, and the top ten hold about 2%. The sample consisted of whole blood, taken in connection with sensitization to the hapten diphenylcyclopropenone (DPC). All receptors come from a man in his forties with alopecia areata. Some clones in this sample may be carry-over from other donors' samples.

A few counts support this clonotype. J is TRBJ1-4 and V is TRBV12-3 or TRBV12-4, with a weak D call TRBD1 (6 bases). The CDR3 spans 14 residues. V lost 2 bases and J 6 bases, leaving 10 bases between the germline ends. The CDR3 is CASSLFRGDEKLFF. The CDR3 coding sequence is TGTGCCAGCAGTTTATTCAGGGGAGATGAAAAACTGTTTTTT.

This rearrangement joins TRBV20-1 to TRBJ1-2; D is ambiguous. Germline V gives CDR1 DFQATT, CDR2 SNEGSKA (reference sequence). This CDR3 is 13 amino acids long. Trimming shortened V by 6 bases and J by 4 bases, and 15 bases separated the two germline ends. CDR3 residues: CSAFLAARYGYTF. CDR3 nucleotides: TGCAGTGCCTTCCTCGCAGCACGCTATGGCTACACCTTC.

The chain is built from TRBV12-3 or TRBV12-4 and TRBJ1-1, with 7 nucleotides matching TRBD1. Losses at the gene ends were 3 bases for V and 2 bases for J; bases not matched to a gene: 3. This CDR3 region has 14 residues. CDR3: CASSFTGANTEAFF. The CDR3 nucleotides read TGTGCCAGCAGTTTTACAGGGGCTAACACTGAAGCTTTCTTT.

This clonotype was counted ten times or more. The genes are TRBV6-5 and TRBJ2-5; 7 bases fit TRBD1. Germline V gene data show CDR1 as MNHEY and CDR2 as SVGAGI. V shed 4 bases, J shed 9 bases, and the junction held 8 bases outside the gene matches. The CDR3 consists of 13 residues. Here the CDR3 DNA reads TGTGCCAGCAGTTTATACAGTACAGGGGCCCAGTACTTC. Amino acids: CASSLYSTGAQYF.

The genes are TRBV25-1 and TRBJ1-1, with D perhaps TRBD1 (5 bases). Germline CDR1 is MGHDK and CDR2 is SYGVNS. Trimming removed 7 bases at V and 0 bases at J, with 9 bases between. The CDR3 loop spans 13 amino acids. For the CDR3, the DNA is TGTGCCAGCACAGGGAGCCTGAACACTGAAGCTTTCTTT. It is translated as CASTGSLNTEAFF.

A few counts support this clonotype. V usage is TRBV5-1 and J usage is TRBJ2-7; D is possibly TRBD1 (6 bases). The length of the CDR3 is 14 residues. V shed 4 bases and J shed 0 bases, with 11 bases lying between them. Per germline, CDR1 SGHRS and CDR2 YFSETQ. CDR3 sequence: CASSVRGSSYEQYV. DNA for the CDR3: TGCGCCAGCAGCGTGAGGGGGTCCTCCTACGAGCAGTACGTC.

There are a few counts of this clonotype. The chain has TRBV12-3 or TRBV12-4 and TRBJ2-2; D call uncertain. Trimming stripped 3 bases from V and 2 bases from J, with 10 bases between. This CDR3 has 15 amino acids. CDR3: CASSFGSTNTGELFF. The CDR3 DNA reads as TGTGCCAGCAGTTTTGGGTCCACAAACACCGGGGAGCTGTTTTTT.

Only a few counts were recorded for this clonotype. The CDR3 coding sequence is TGCAGTGCTGTTCTAGCGGGACGCGATTCAGGGGAGCTGTTTTTT. Translation gives CSAVLAGRDSGELFF. This chain links TRBV20-1 with TRBJ2-2; 9 bases match TRBD2. J gave up 8 bases and V 5 bases, and 12 bases lay outside the gene matches. The CDR3 is 15 residues long. From germline, CDR1 is DFQATT and CDR2 SNEGSKA (reference sequence).

This clonotype was seen only a few times. The chain uses TRBV6-5 and TRBJ1-5; possibly TRBD1 for D (5 bases). V lost 5 bases and J lost 7, with 15 bases in between. The CDR3 runs to 14 residues. Germline CDR1 MNHEY, CDR2 SVGAGI. CDR3 sequence reads: CASSGGRGRQPQHF. The CDR3 DNA is TGTGCCAGCAGTGGCGGGCGGGGCCGGCAGCCCCAGCATTTT.

This chain links TRBV6-1 with TRBJ2-2, with unresolved D. Trimming stripped 8 bases from V and 4 bases from J, with 8 bases between. The CDR3 is made up of 12 amino acids. Per germline, CDR1 MNHNS and CDR2 SASEGT. The DNA for the CDR3 is TGTGCCAGCCAAAAGCTCACCGGGGAGCTGTTTTTT. Amino acids: CASQKLTGELFF.

This chain connects TRBV12-3 or TRBV12-4 to TRBJ1-3; D gene uncertain. The ends were cut back, 3 bases at V and 2 bases at J, with 17 bases in the middle. CDR3 length: 17 residues. DNA for the CDR3: TGTGCCAGCAGTTTGAGGCATGGGAGATTTACTGGAAACACCATATATTTT. Translating gives CASSLRHGRFTGNTIYF.

This clonotype was counted a few times. The chain is built from TRBV6-2 or TRBV6-3 and TRBJ2-2; D is possibly TRBD2 (6 bases). This CDR3 spans 14 amino acids. Germline CDR1 reads MNHEY; CDR2 reads SVGEGT. Trimming took off 2 bases at V and 6 bases at J, with 10 bases between the two ends. CDR3 residues: CASSYLSGPGELFF. As DNA, the CDR3 is TGTGCCAGCAGTTACCTGAGCGGGCCCGGGGAGCTGTTTTTT.

Many counts were recorded for this clonotype. The chain couples TRBV29-1 to TRBJ2-3, with TRBD2 matching 9 bases. V was pared by 3 bases and J by 0 bases, with 4 bases of the junction left unmatched. Per the germline V gene, CDR1 is SQVTM and CDR2 is ANQGSEA. The CDR3 length is 15 residues. For the CDR3, the DNA is TGCAGCGTTGATCCTAGCGGGGTTAGCACAGATACGCAGTATTTT. It yields the protein CSVDPSGVSTDTQYF.

This clonotype was picked up a small number of times. V and J are TRBV29-1 and TRBJ2-7; no reliable D call. The V end lost 0 bases, the J end lost 4 bases, and 19 bases lay between the germline ends. Per the germline V gene, CDR1 is SQVTM and CDR2 is ANQGSEA. The CDR3 has 16 amino acids. CDR3: CSVEDLEKGYEYEQYV. The CDR3 nucleotides are TGCAGCGTTGAAGATCTTGAGAAAGGCTACGAATACGAGCAGTACGTC.

CDR3 nucleotides: TGTGCCAGCTCGGACAGGGGGCGGGGGGATCAGCCCCAGCATTTT. It encodes CASSDRGRGDQPQHF. This rearrangement joins TRBV18 to TRBJ1-5; TRBD1 matches 11 bases. Germline assignment: CDR1 KGHSH and CDR2 LQKENI. V was pared by 6 bases and J by 5 bases, with 6 bases of the junction left unmatched. CDR3 size: 15 residues.

This clonotype was seen a few times. The chain joins TRBV11-2 to TRBJ2-3; D ambiguous. CDR1 is SGHAT, CDR2 FQNNGV, per germline. This CDR3 is 13 amino acids long. V lost 6 bases, J lost 1 base, and 8 bases lay in between. The CDR3 region has the DNA TGTGCCAGCAGTCTCTGGGGCACAGATACGCAGTATTTT. Its protein is CASSLWGTDTQYF.

This clonotype was counted a few times. The chain couples TRBV19 to TRBJ2-1, with 8 bases that match TRBD1. In germline, CDR1 is LNHDA, CDR2 SQIVND (reference sequence). The CDR3 runs 17 residues. The junction had 10 bases not matched to a gene; V was cut back by 6 bases and J by 0 bases. The CDR3 DNA follows: TGTGCCAGTAGGATTGGGACAGGCGCGAGCTCCTACAATGAGCAGTTCTTC. Translated, it gives CASRIGTGASSYNEQFF.

In this sample, this clonotype turned up many times. The chain employs TRBV5-1 and TRBJ1-5; 7 bases agree with TRBD1. The trim removed 7 bases at V and 6 bases at J, leaving 7 bases unmatched. The germline gives CDR1 SGHRS, CDR2 YFSETQ. This CDR3 is 13 amino acids long. DNA of the CDR3: TGCGCCAGCCGCGACAGGGAGGGTCAGCCCCAGCATTTT. This encodes CASRDREGQPQHF.

There are a few counts of this clonotype. V gene TRBV6-2 or TRBV6-3 combines with J gene TRBJ1-4; 8 nucleotides line up with TRBD1. The V and J ends lost 8 bases and 0 bases, in that order; junction bases with no gene match: 5. CDR3 length: 15 amino acids. Germline V gene lookup returns CDR1 MNHEY and CDR2 SVGEGT. The DNA of the CDR3 is TGTGCCAGCGACAGGGGTGATGCAACTAATGAAAAACTGTTTTTT. Residues: CASDRGDATNEKLFF.

This clonotype was seen a few times. The chain is built from TRBV5-1 and TRBJ2-3; 8 bases match TRBD1. Per the germline V gene, CDR1 is SGHRS and CDR2 is YFSETQ. The trim removed 5 bases at V and 5 bases at J, leaving 10 bases unmatched. CDR3 size: 15 residues. CDR3 DNA: TGCGCCAGCAGGGCCGGGACAGGCACCCGAGATACGCAGTATTTT. Protein product: CASRAGTGTRDTQYF.

This clonotype was seen many times. The chain combines TRBV20-1 with TRBJ1-5; 8 nucleotides match TRBD1. CDR3 length equals 14 residues. The ends lost 1 base at V and 6 bases at J; junction bases unmatched: 5. Germline V gives CDR1 DFQATT, CDR2 SNEGSKA (reference sequence). CDR3 sequence: CSARGQGASQPQHF. The CDR3 DNA follows: TGCAGTGCTAGAGGTCAGGGGGCAAGTCAGCCCCAGCATTTT.

This clonotype occurred many times. This rearrangement joins TRBV6-6 to TRBJ1-1; 7 bases are shared with TRBD1. V trimming: 7 bases; J trimming: 7 bases; junction bases outside the gene matches: 9. In germline, CDR1 is MNHNY, CDR2 SVGAGI (reference sequence). The CDR3 runs 13 residues. The CDR3 nucleotides are TGTGCCAGCACCCACGGGACAGACTATGAAGCTTTCTTT. It codes for CASTHGTDYEAFF.

This chain joins TRBV3-1 and TRBJ2-1; 7 nucleotides agree with TRBD1. The CDR3 spans 16 residues. The V gene end was trimmed by 1 base and the J gene end by 3 bases; junction bases not matched to a gene: 6. Looked up from germline, CDR1 is LGHDT and CDR2 is YNNKEL (reference sequence). Here the CDR3 DNA reads TGTGCCAGCAGCCAAGGTCCCACAGGGGTCTACAATGAGCAGTTCTTC. Its protein is CASSQGPTGVYNEQFF.

The V gene is TRBV2, the J gene TRBJ2-1; D not certain. The CDR3 has 14 amino acids. Germline CDR1 SNHLY, CDR2 FYNNEI. V gave up 2 bases and J gave up 15 bases, with 20 bases separating them. This CDR3 is CASSERALNEGSFF. The CDR3 DNA follows: TGTGCCAGCAGTGAACGCGCCCTCAATGAAGGGTCGTTCTTC.

The sample holds a few counts of this clonotype. The chain combines TRBV6-1 with TRBJ1-1; D gene ambiguous. V lost 7 bases to trimming and J lost 13 bases, with 19 bases between them. The CDR3 loop spans 12 amino acids. The germline gives CDR1 MNHNS, CDR2 SASEGT. CDR3 region: CASTGPARYLFF. CDR3 bases: TGTGCCAGCACTGGACCAGCCAGATACCTTTTCTTT.

This chain uses TRBV28 with TRBJ1-1; no definite D call. V dropped 5 bases and J dropped 5 bases, with 3 bases sitting between them. The CDR3 totals 10 residues. Germline V gene data show CDR1 as MDHEN and CDR2 as SYDVKM. CDR3 bases: TGTGCCAGCAGTCTGACTGAAGCTTTCTTT. Its protein is CASSLTEAFF.

Only a few counts were recorded for this clonotype. J is TRBJ2-6 and V is TRBV7-3; no clear D gene. Germline V gene sequence: CDR1 SGHTA, CDR2 FQGTGA. Trimming pared 4 bases from V and 0 bases from J, leaving 7 bases between. CDR3 length: 15 residues. The CDR3 loop reads CASSSASSGANVLTF. The CDR3 bases are TGTGCCAGCAGCTCAGCCTCCTCTGGGGCCAACGTCCTGACTTTC.

This clonotype was found many times. The chain couples TRBV20-1 to TRBJ2-6, with 9 bases fitting TRBD1. Trimming at V came to 2 bases and at J to 0 bases, leaving 8 bases not matched to a gene. The CDR3 has 18 residues. CDR1 and CDR2 from the germline V gene are DFQATT and SNEGSKA (reference sequence). The CDR3 spells CSARPPGQGFSGANVLTF. CDR3 DNA: TGCAGTGCTAGACCTCCGGGACAGGGCTTCTCTGGGGCCAACGTCCTGACTTTC.